This T cell receptor (beta chain) was sequenced during a study of blood T cell repertoires in COVID-19. Across the whole study: Researchers got acute and convalescent COVID-19 samples from the United States, Italy and Spain. The analysed material was cDNA or gDNA that came from T cells, B-cell-depleted T cells, or PBMCs.

Germline V gene lookup returns CDR1 SGHAT and CDR2 FQNNGV. Trimming shortened V by 6 bases and J by 4 bases, and 12 bases separated the two germline ends. The CDR3 totals 14 residues. Data came from immunoSEQ multiplex PCR; TCRdb stores just in-frame clones and leaves some out. The sample records 220,000 or so clones, roughly 84% being singletons. What was sequenced was PBMCs or T cells enriched from blood (not recorded which). The receptor comes from a woman in her thirties or forties who had recovered from COVID-19. J is TRBJ2-2 and V is TRBV11-2, with D possibly being TRBD1 (6 bases). The chain's CDR3 is CASRQGKGTGELFF. The DNA of the CDR3 is TGTGCCAGCAGGCAGGGGAAGGGCACCGGGGAGCTGTTTTTT.